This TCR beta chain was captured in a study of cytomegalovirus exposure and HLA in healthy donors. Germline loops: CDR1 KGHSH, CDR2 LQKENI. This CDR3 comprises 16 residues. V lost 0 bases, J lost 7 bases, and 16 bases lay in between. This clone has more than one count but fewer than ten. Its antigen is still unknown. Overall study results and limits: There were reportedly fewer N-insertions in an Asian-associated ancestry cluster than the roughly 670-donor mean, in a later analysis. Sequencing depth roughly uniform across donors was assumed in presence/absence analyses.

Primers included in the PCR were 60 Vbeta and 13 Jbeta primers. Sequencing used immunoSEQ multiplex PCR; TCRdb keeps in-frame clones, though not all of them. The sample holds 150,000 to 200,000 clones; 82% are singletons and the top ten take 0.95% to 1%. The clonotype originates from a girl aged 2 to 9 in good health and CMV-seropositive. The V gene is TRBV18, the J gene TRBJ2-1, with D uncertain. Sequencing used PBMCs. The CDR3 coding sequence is TGTGCCAGCTCACCACCGCTAGGCGGTTCTACTAATGAGCAGTTCTTC. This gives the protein CASSPPLGGSTNEQFF.